This entry features one TCR beta chain sequence. The record originates from a study of blood T cell repertoires in COVID-19. Across the study: COVID-19 samples collected from the United States, Italy and Spain covered acute and convalescent phases. T cells, B-cell-depleted T cells, or PBMCs supplied cDNA or gDNA.

The protocol was immunoSEQ multiplex PCR, while the TCRdb copy is restricted to in-frame clones and leaves out a portion. The data show 75,000 to 90,000 clones, over 70% seen once. Germline assignment: CDR1 SGHDT and CDR2 YYEEEE. The V end lost 5 bases, the J end lost 10 bases, and 12 bases lay between the germline ends. The CDR3 length is 11 residues. The source of this sequence is a woman aged 40 to 49 with active or convalescent COVID-19. The chain combines TRBV5-6 with TRBJ1-2; no definite D call. Material for sequencing was peripheral blood. CDR3 amino acids: CASSYDLAYTF. The CDR3 region has the DNA TGTGCCAGCAGTTACGACTTAGCCTACACCTTC.